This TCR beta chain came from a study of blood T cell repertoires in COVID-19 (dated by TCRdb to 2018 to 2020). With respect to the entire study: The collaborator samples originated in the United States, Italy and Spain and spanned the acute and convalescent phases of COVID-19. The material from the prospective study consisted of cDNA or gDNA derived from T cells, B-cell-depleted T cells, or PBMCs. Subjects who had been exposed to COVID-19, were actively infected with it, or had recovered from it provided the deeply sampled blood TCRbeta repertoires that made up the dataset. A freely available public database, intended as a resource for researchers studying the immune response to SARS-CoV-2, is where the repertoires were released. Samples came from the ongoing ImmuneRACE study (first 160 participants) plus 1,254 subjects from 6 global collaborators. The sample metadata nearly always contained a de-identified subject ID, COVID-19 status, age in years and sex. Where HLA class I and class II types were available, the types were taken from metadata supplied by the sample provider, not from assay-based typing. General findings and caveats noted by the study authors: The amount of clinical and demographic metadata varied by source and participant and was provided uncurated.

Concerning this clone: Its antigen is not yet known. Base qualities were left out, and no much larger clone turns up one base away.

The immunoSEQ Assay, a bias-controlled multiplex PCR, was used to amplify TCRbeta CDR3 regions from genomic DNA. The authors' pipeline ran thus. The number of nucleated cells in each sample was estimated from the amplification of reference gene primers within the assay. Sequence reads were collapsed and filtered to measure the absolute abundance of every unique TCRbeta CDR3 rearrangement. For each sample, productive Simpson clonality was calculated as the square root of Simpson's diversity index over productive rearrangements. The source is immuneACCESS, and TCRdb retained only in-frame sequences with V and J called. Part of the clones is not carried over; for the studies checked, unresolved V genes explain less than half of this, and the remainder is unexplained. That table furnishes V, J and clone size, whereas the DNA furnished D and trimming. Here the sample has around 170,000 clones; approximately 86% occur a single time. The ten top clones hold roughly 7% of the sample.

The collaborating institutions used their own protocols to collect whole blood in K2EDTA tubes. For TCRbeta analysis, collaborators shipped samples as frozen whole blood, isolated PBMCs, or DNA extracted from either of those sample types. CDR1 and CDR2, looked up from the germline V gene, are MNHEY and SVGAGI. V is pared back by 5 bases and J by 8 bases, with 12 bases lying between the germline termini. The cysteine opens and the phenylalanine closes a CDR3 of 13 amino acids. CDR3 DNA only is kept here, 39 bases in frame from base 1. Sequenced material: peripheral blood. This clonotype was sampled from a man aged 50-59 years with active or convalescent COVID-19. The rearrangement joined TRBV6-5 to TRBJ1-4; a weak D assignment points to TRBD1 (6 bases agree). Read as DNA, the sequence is TGTGCCAGCAGTCACAGGGCGGAAGAAAAACTGTTTTTT. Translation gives CASSHRAEEKLFF.